One sample yielded the 28 T cell receptor beta chains listed below, sequenced in a study of blood T cell repertoires in COVID-19. Assay: immunoSEQ multiplex PCR; the TCRdb copy retains only in-frame clones and omits some. The data contain under 200,000 clones, about 74% of them singletons. What was sequenced was peripheral blood. The source is a man aged 55 to 69 with acute or convalescent COVID-19.

This chain joins TRBV30 and TRBJ1-4; D remains ambiguous. The CDR3 consists of 11 residues. Germline lookup yields CDR1 GTSNPN and CDR2 SVGIG (reference sequence). The V end lost 0 bases, the J end lost 8 bases, and 4 bases lay between the germline ends. CDR3 in amino acids: CAWSVSEKLFF. CDR3 in DNA: TGTGCCTGGAGTGTAAGCGAAAAACTGTTTTTT.

The V call is TRBV19, the J call TRBJ2-7; D might be TRBD1 (6 bases). V shed 4 bases and J shed 3 bases, with 10 bases lying between them. The CDR3 is made up of 13 amino acids. CDR1 is LNHDA and CDR2 is SQIVND in the germline V gene (reference sequence). The CDR3 DNA sequence: TGTGCCAGTAGTACCCGGGACAACTACGAGCAGTACTTC. Residues: CASSTRDNYEQYF.

The chain uses TRBV29-1 and TRBJ1-3, with D hard to call. Trimming pared 3 bases from V and 2 bases from J, leaving 8 bases between. The CDR3 runs to 13 residues. Germline V gene sequence: CDR1 SQVTM, CDR2 ANQGSEA. The CDR3 DNA is TGCAGCGTTGAGGGCCCGGCTGGAAACACCATATATTTT. Protein: CSVEGPAGNTIYF.

This chain connects TRBV7-2 to TRBJ1-1, with 7 bases aligning to TRBD1. Germline lookup yields CDR1 SGHTA and CDR2 FQGNSA. CDR3 length equals 15 residues. Germline trimming cut 5 bases from V and 3 bases from J; bases unmatched to any gene: 9. This CDR3 reads CASSGRTTGHTEAFF. The CDR3 region has the DNA TGTGCCAGCAGCGGACGGACGACAGGGCACACTGAAGCTTTCTTT.

This clone was counted a single time. V gene TRBV5-4 combines with J gene TRBJ2-7; 9 nucleotides line up with TRBD1. This CDR3 has 17 amino acids. V dropped 3 bases and J dropped 0; count of bases not matched to a gene: 10. The germline V gene encodes CDR1 SGHNT and CDR2 YYREEE (reference sequence). The CDR3 protein is CASSSTLGTGSSYEQYF. The CDR3 nucleotides read TGTGCCAGCAGCTCTACTCTAGGGACAGGGAGCTCCTACGAGCAGTACTTC.

A single count supports this clone. The chain recombines TRBV19 with TRBJ2-7; 9 nucleotides align to TRBD1. The germline V gene has CDR1 LNHDA and CDR2 SQIVND (reference sequence). Unmatched junction bases numbered 8, after V lost 5 bases and J lost 6 bases. The CDR3 runs to 14 residues. The CDR3 loop is CASSSKTGGGEQYF. Here the CDR3 DNA reads TGTGCCAGTAGTTCCAAGACAGGGGGAGGCGAGCAGTACTTC. The full variable domain, in which reference TRBV19 and TRBJ2-7 provide the parts outside the CDR3, is DGGITQSPKYLFRKEGQNVTLSCEQNLNHDAMYWYRQDPGQGLRLIYYSQIVNDFQKGDIAEGYSVSREKKESFPLTVTSAQKNPTAFYLCASSSKTGGGEQYFGPGTRLTVT.

The chain carries TRBV7-9 and TRBJ1-1, with D unclear. Per the germline V gene, CDR1 is SEHNR and CDR2 is FQNEAQ (reference sequence). Deletions cut 5 bases from V and 0 bases from J, with 10 bases between. This CDR3 is built from 14 residues. The CDR3 region is CASSPKTLNTEAFF. CDR3 DNA: TGTGCCAGCAGCCCGAAAACTCTGAACACTGAAGCTTTCTTT.

The V gene is TRBV6-5, the J gene TRBJ1-5; D gene unclear. Deletions cut 6 bases from V and 3 bases from J, with 12 bases between. The germline V gene encodes CDR1 MNHEY and CDR2 SVGAGI. CDR3 length equals 14 residues. The CDR3 region is CASREAGLNQPQHF. The CDR3 DNA follows: TGTGCCAGCAGGGAGGCCGGACTCAATCAGCCCCAGCATTTT.

The V gene is TRBV19, the J gene TRBJ1-2, with D unresolved. In germline, CDR1 is LNHDA, CDR2 SQIVND (reference sequence). This CDR3 is built from 16 residues. Trimming stripped 8 bases from V and 4 bases from J, with 23 bases between. CDR3 loop: CASATPGGRRLYGYTF. The CDR3 nucleotides read TGTGCCAGTGCAACCCCTGGAGGAAGGCGACTCTATGGCTACACCTTC.

This chain joins TRBV21-1 and TRBJ2-5; the table's D gene call, TRBD1, was not cross checked with the DNA. TRBV21-1 is termed a pseudogene. The CDR3 sequence is 15 residues long. CDR3 bases: TGTGCCAGCGATAACCGGGACAGGGAACAAGAGACCCAGTACTTC. This gives the protein CASDNRDREQETQYF.

This chain joins TRBV18 and TRBJ1-4; TRBD1 matches 7 bases. V shed 4 bases and J 5 bases; nucleotides not matched to a gene: 10. CDR3 length equals 16 residues. Germline V CDR1 and CDR2: KGHSH, LQKENI. CDR3 sequence (DNA): TGTGCCAGCTCACAGACCGGGTACAGGGGAAATGAAAAACTGTTTTTT. Its translation is CASSQTGYRGNEKLFF.

This clone was found a few times. This chain links TRBV4-2 with TRBJ1-1; 12 bases align to TRBD1. This CDR3 has 15 residues. CDR1 is LGHNA and CDR2 is YNFKEQ in the germline V gene. The V segment lost 4 bases and the J segment 5 bases; nucleotides outside the gene matches: 5. The CDR3 region is CASSPGQGANTEAFF. As DNA, the CDR3 is TGTGCCAGCAGCCCGGGACAGGGGGCAAATACTGAAGCTTTCTTT.

The gene calls are TRBV6-5 and TRBJ2-1; 8 bases align to TRBD1. The CDR3 sequence is 16 residues long. CDR1 is MNHEY, CDR2 SVGAGI, per germline. Trimming at V came to 0 bases and at J to 3 bases, leaving 4 bases not matched to a gene. This CDR3 is CASSYSIGQGYNEQFF. CDR3 bases: TGTGCCAGCAGTTACTCGATCGGACAGGGCTACAATGAGCAGTTCTTC.

This clone was counted a few times. The V and J genes are TRBV27 and TRBJ2-3, with 7 bases matching TRBD1. The CDR3 has 14 amino acids. Germline CDR1 is MNHEY and CDR2 is SMNVEV (reference sequence). Trimming cost V 5 bases and J 1 base; bases outside gene matches: 3. CDR3 coding DNA: TGTGCCAGCAGTCCAGGACAGGGCACAGATACGCAGTATTTT. This sequence encodes CASSPGQGTDTQYF.

This clone was picked up a small number of times. The chain employs TRBV5-4 and TRBJ1-3, with 12 bases aligning to TRBD1. Trimming took 4 bases from V and 0 from J; bases not matched to a gene: 8. Germline values: CDR1 SGHNT, CDR2 YYREEE (reference sequence). The length of the CDR3 is 18 residues. The chain's CDR3 is CASSIGTGGPVSGNTIYF. CDR3 DNA sequence: TGTGCCAGCAGCATCGGGACAGGGGGCCCCGTCTCTGGAAACACCATATATTTT.

This chain connects TRBV7-3 to TRBJ2-5; 7 bases match TRBD1. J lost 7 bases, V lost 5 bases, and 7 bases had no gene match. This CDR3 is built from 13 residues. Germline CDR1 is SGHTA and CDR2 is FQGTGA. CDR3 DNA sequence: TGTGCCAGCAGCCCCGGGACAGCCGGGACCCAGTACTTC. Translating gives CASSPGTAGTQYF.

This clone was seen once. The chain links TRBV5-1 to TRBJ1-1, with 7 bases matching TRBD1. Per the germline V gene, CDR1 is SGHRS and CDR2 is YFSETQ. The CDR3 is made up of 15 amino acids. V was clipped by 2 bases and J by 4 bases; unmatched bases: 8. In DNA, the CDR3 is TGCGCCAGCAGCTTTTACGGACAGGACATCACTGAAGCTTTCTTT. Its protein product is CASSFYGQDITEAFF.

V gene TRBV1 combines with J gene TRBJ1-6; TRBD1, as called in the table, went unchecked against the DNA. TRBV1 is an annotated pseudogene. This CDR3 is built from 15 residues. The CDR3 DNA follows: TGCACCAGCAGCCAAGCTCAGGGGCCCGATTCACCCCTCCACTTT. It specifies CTSSQAQGPDSPLHF.

The V call is TRBV29-1, the J call TRBJ2-2, with 7 bases fitting TRBD1. The CDR3 covers 14 residues. The V gene's germline CDR1 is SQVTM and CDR2 ANQGSEA. V gave up 3 bases and J gave up 4 bases; unmatched junction bases: 5. CDR3 nucleotide sequence: TGCAGCGTTGATAGGGGGCAGGTCACCGGGGAGCTGTTTTTT. It is translated as CSVDRGQVTGELFF.

The V gene is TRBV28, the J gene TRBJ2-6; maybe TRBD1 (5 bases). Trimming stripped 4 bases from V and 2 bases from J, with 15 bases between. CDR1 is MDHEN and CDR2 is SYDVKM in the germline V gene. This CDR3 has 17 residues. The CDR3 loop reads CASSSPTASTGANVLTF. Here the CDR3 DNA reads TGTGCCAGCAGTTCCCCGACAGCTTCTACTGGGGCCAACGTCCTGACTTTC.

The chain uses TRBV11-2 and TRBJ1-1; D unresolved. Germline CDR1 SGHAT, CDR2 FQNNGV. Trimming left V 5 bases short and J 1 base short, with 11 bases between. The CDR3 extends over 14 amino acids. CDR3 residues: CASSPETPNTEAFF. The CDR3 DNA reads TGTGCCAGCAGCCCCGAGACACCGAACACTGAAGCTTTCTTT.

The chain joins TRBV3-1 (or the pseudogene TRBV3-2) to TRBJ2-2, with 10 positions matching TRBD2. From germline, CDR1 is LGHDT and CDR2 YNNKEL (reference sequence). The CDR3 extends over 16 amino acids. The V gene end was trimmed by 1 base and the J gene end by 4 bases; junction bases not matched to a gene: 3. This chain's CDR3 is CASSQGPSGGTGELFF. The CDR3 DNA reads as TGTGCCAGCAGCCAAGGTCCTAGCGGGGGCACCGGGGAGCTGTTTTTT.

In its sample, this clone was seen a few times. The rearrangement links TRBV5-1 to TRBJ2-1, with 7 bases fitting TRBD2. Losses at the gene ends were 2 bases for V and 2 bases for J; bases not matched to a gene: 13. The CDR3 has 18 residues. CDR1 is SGHRS and CDR2 is YFSETQ in the germline V gene. The CDR3 DNA follows: TGCGCCAGCAGCTTCGCTAGTCCTTCTAGCGGAGCCTACAATGAGCAGTTCTTC. The encoded protein is CASSFASPSSGAYNEQFF. Full variable domain (remainder filled in from reference TRBV5-1 and TRBJ2-1): KAGVTQTPRYLIKTRGQQVTLSCSPISGHRSVSWYQQTPGQGLQFLFEYFSETQRNKGNFPGRFSGRQFSNSRSEMNVSTLELGDSALYLCASSFASPSSGAYNEQFFGPGTRLTVL.

V and J are TRBV11-3 and TRBJ1-2; D is ambiguous. Germline V CDR1 and CDR2: SGHNT, YENEEA. This CDR3 is built from 13 residues. Between the trimmed V and J ends, which lost 6 bases and 8 bases, there was a span of 16 bases. The CDR3 coding sequence is TGTGCCAGCAGTGGGCCTGAGGGCGGAGGCTACACCTTC. Translation gives CASSGPEGGGYTF.

The chain's CDR3 is CASKDRGGVKNIQYF. The CDR3, as DNA: TGTGCCAGTAAAGACAGGGGTGGAGTCAAAAACATTCAGTACTTC. The rearrangement uses TRBV19 and TRBJ2-4, with TRBD1 identical over 8 bases. V lost 7 bases to trimming and J lost 3 bases; unmatched junction nucleotides: 8. This CDR3 has 15 residues. From germline, CDR1 is LNHDA and CDR2 SQIVND (reference sequence).

This chain links TRBV10-3 with TRBJ1-1; perhaps TRBD1 as D (6 bases). This CDR3 contains 15 residues. V lost 2 bases, J lost 6 bases, and 16 bases lay in between. Germline V gives CDR1 ENHRY, CDR2 SYGVKD. CDR3 protein: CAISEPQLGGPEAFF. CDR3 nucleotides: TGTGCCATCAGTGAGCCCCAACTCGGGGGGCCTGAAGCTTTCTTT.

This chain connects TRBV7-2 to TRBJ1-2, with 11 bases identical to TRBD1. Germline V gene sequence: CDR1 SGHTA, CDR2 FQGNSA. The CDR3 is 17 residues long. The ends lost 3 bases at V and 6 bases at J; junction bases unmatched: 12. In nucleotides, the CDR3 is TGTGCCAGCAGCTTCACCGGGACAGGGGGTAGGGTTAATGGCTACACCTTC. Translated, it gives CASSFTGTGGRVNGYTF.

The chain joins TRBV2 to TRBJ1-4, with 9 bases identical to TRBD1. The V and J ends lost 1 base and 7 bases, in that order; junction bases with no gene match: 7. The CDR3 is 16 residues long. Germline CDR1 and CDR2: SNHLY and FYNNEI. The CDR3 loop is CASSEGPGQGREKLFF. The CDR3 DNA sequence: TGTGCCAGCAGTGAAGGACCGGGACAGGGACGTGAAAAACTGTTTTTT.